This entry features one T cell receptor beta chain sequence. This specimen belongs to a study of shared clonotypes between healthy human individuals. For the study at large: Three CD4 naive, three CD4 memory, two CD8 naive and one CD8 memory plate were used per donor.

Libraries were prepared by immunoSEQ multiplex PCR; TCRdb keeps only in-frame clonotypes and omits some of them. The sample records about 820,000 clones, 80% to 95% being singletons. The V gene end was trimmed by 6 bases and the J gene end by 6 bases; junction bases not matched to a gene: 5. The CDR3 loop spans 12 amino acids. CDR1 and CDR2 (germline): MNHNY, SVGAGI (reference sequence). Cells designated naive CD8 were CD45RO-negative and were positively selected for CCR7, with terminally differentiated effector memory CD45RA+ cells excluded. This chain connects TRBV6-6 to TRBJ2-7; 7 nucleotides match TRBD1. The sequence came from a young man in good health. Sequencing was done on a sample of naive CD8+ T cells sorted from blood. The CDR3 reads CASSQQGPEQYF. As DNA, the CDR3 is TGTGCCAGCAGCCAACAGGGGCCCGAGCAGTACTTC.